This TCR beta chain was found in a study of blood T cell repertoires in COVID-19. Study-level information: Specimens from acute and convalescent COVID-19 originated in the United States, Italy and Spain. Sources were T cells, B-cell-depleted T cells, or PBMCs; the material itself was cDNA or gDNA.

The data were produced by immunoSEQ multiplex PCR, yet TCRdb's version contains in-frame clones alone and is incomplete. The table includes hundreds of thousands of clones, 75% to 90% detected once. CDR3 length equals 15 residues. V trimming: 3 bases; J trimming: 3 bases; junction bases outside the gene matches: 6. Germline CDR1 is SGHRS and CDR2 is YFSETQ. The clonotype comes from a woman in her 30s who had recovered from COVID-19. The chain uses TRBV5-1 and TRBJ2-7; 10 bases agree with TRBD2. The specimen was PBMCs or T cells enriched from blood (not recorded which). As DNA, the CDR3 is TGCGCCAGCAGCTGGGGGTCTAGCGGGAGCTACGAGCAGTACTTC. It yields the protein CASSWGSSGSYEQYF.